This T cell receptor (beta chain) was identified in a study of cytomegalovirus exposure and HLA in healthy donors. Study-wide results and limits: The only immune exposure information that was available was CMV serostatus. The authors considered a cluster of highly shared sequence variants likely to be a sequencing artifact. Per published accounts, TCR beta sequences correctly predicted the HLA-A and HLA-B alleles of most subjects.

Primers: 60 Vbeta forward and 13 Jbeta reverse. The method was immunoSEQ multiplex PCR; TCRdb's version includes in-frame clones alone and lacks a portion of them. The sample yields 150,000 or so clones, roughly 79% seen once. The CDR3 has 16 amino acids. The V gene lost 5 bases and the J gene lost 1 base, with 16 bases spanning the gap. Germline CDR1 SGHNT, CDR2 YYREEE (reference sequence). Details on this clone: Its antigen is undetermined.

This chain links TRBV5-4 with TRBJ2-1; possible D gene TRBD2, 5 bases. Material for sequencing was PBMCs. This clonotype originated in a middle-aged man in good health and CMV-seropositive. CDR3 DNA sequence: TGTGCCAGCAGTCGGACCCGGGGAGCTTCCTACAATGAGCAGTTCTTC. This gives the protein CASSRTRGASYNEQFF.